The 26 T cell receptor beta chains reported below all come from one sample, sequenced in a study of blood T cell repertoires in COVID-19. Data came from immunoSEQ multiplex PCR; TCRdb stores just in-frame clones and leaves some out. Of more than 400,000 clones in the sample, roughly 87% were seen once. The sequencing input was PBMCs or T cells enriched from blood (not recorded which). The source of these receptors is a man aged 18 to 30 who had recovered from COVID-19.

This chain joins TRBV27 and TRBJ1-2, with D uncertain. The ends were cut back, 6 bases at V and 4 bases at J, with 18 bases in the middle. The CDR3 is 15 amino acids. Germline V gene data show CDR1 as MNHEY and CDR2 as SMNVEV (reference sequence). The CDR3 sequence: CASSNSLTPSYGYTF. The CDR3 coding sequence is TGTGCCAGCAGCAACTCTCTGACACCTTCCTATGGCTACACCTTC.

This clone has more than one count but fewer than ten. The chain carries TRBV4-1 and TRBJ2-3, with D perhaps TRBD1 (5 bases). Looked up from germline, CDR1 is MGHRA and CDR2 is YSYEKL. The CDR3 loop spans 16 amino acids. With 4 bases removed from V and 0 bases from J, the gap between germline ends came to 14 bases. This chain's CDR3 is CASSPDDRSSTDTQYF. The CDR3 DNA sequence: TGCGCCAGCAGCCCGGACGACAGATCTAGCACAGATACGCAGTATTTT.

The chain recombines TRBV28 with TRBJ1-5; 7 bases align to TRBD1. The CDR3 covers 14 residues. Germline lookup yields CDR1 MDHEN and CDR2 SYDVKM. The trim removed 6 bases at V and 3 bases at J, leaving 5 bases unmatched. CDR3 bases: TGTGCCAGCAGCCCAGGGGGTACCAATCAGCCCCAGCATTTT. It is translated as CASSPGGTNQPQHF.

The chain uses TRBV29-1 and TRBJ1-2; D may be TRBD1 (5 bases). CDR1 and CDR2 from the germline V gene are SQVTM and ANQGSEA. The CDR3 length is 14 residues. V lost 0 bases to trimming and J lost 5 bases, with 13 bases between them. CDR3 nucleotide sequence: TGCAGCGTTGAAGAACGAGAGAAGGGGTATGGCTACACCTTC. Its translation: CSVEEREKGYGYTF.

The chain is built from TRBV7-9 and TRBJ2-1; 9 bases are a match to TRBD2. CDR1 and CDR2 from the germline V gene are SEHNR and FQNEAQ (reference sequence). The J segment lost 7 bases and the V segment lost 5 bases, leaving 3 bases of the junction unmatched. The CDR3 sequence is 13 residues long. The chain's CDR3 is CASSQAGGNEQFF. CDR3 nucleotides: TGTGCCAGCAGCCAAGCGGGGGGTAATGAGCAGTTCTTC.

The V and J genes are TRBV6-5 and TRBJ1-2; D perhaps matches TRBD1 (5 bases). The CDR3 contains 14 residues. Germline CDR1 reads MNHEY; CDR2 reads SVGAGI. Trimming removed 0 bases at V and 8 bases at J, with 13 bases between. The CDR3 is CASSYSNTGGGYTF. The CDR3 DNA sequence: TGTGCCAGCAGTTACTCGAACACAGGAGGGGGCTACACCTTC.

The chain employs TRBV5-1 and TRBJ2-5; a possible D gene is TRBD1 (6 bases). Germline CDR1 is SGHRS and CDR2 is YFSETQ. CDR3 length: 14 amino acids. The V and J ends lost 4 bases and 1 base respectively, with 11 bases between them. Written as DNA, the CDR3 is TGCGCCAGCAGCCCCGGACAGAGCCAAGAGACCCAGTACTTC. This sequence encodes CASSPGQSQETQYF.

This clone was seen a single time. V and J are TRBV9 and TRBJ2-5; 7 positions agree with TRBD2. The CDR3 is made up of 14 amino acids. Germline loops: CDR1 SGDLS, CDR2 YYNGEE. The V segment lost 6 bases and the J segment 1 base; nucleotides outside the gene matches: 6. The CDR3 DNA reads TGTGCCAGCACCCCGGGGGGTCTCCAAGAGACCCAGTACTTC. Protein sequence: CASTPGGLQETQYF. Variable domain in full (rest from reference TRBV9 and TRBJ2-5): DSGVTQTPKHLITATGQRVTLRCSPRSGDLSVYWYQQSLDQGLQFLIQYYNGEERAKGNILERFSAQQFPDLHSELNLSSLELGDSALYFCASTPGGLQETQYFGPGTRLLVL.

V and J are TRBV10-1 and TRBJ1-1, with 8 bases that match TRBD1. Germline V gives CDR1 WNHNN, CDR2 SYGVQD (reference sequence). The CDR3 sequence is 13 residues long. Germline trimming cut 6 bases from V and 4 bases from J; bases unmatched to any gene: 4. The CDR3 loop is CASRGQGATEAFF. The CDR3, as DNA: TGCGCCAGCAGAGGCCAGGGGGCCACTGAAGCTTTCTTT.

The chain uses TRBV19 and TRBJ2-7, with 9 bases identical to TRBD2. The V gene's germline CDR1 is LNHDA and CDR2 SQIVND (reference sequence). The junction had 5 bases not matched to a gene; V was cut back by 1 base and J by 4 bases. The CDR3 loop spans 15 amino acids. The CDR3 sequence: CASSIAGGRGYEQYF. The CDR3 DNA sequence: TGTGCCAGTAGTATAGCAGGCGGGAGGGGGTACGAGCAGTACTTC.

V and J are TRBV28 and TRBJ1-2, with D maybe TRBD1 (5 bases). Trimming took 1 base from V and 5 from J, leaving 11 bases between them. The CDR3 extends over 14 amino acids. The germline V gene encodes CDR1 MDHEN and CDR2 SYDVKM. This CDR3 is CASSLSVGGYGYTF. The CDR3 coding sequence is TGTGCCAGCAGTTTATCCGTTGGGGGGTATGGCTACACCTTC.

The chain recombines TRBV9 with TRBJ2-1; D uncertain. This CDR3 contains 12 residues. Per germline, CDR1 SGDLS and CDR2 YYNGEE. Trimming took off 1 base at V and 6 bases at J, with 5 bases between the two ends. CDR3 protein: CASSVFFNEQFF. The CDR3 nucleotides read TGTGCCAGCAGCGTATTCTTCAATGAGCAGTTCTTC.

In its sample, this clone was seen once. The gene calls are TRBV4-1 and TRBJ1-6; perhaps TRBD1 as D (5 bases). From germline, CDR1 is MGHRA and CDR2 YSYEKL. Trimming took 1 base from V and 6 from J, leaving 10 bases between them. This CDR3 comprises 15 residues. This chain's CDR3 is CASSQGGGSNSPLHF. As DNA, the CDR3 is TGCGCCAGCAGCCAAGGGGGGGGGTCTAATTCACCCCTCCACTTT.

V usage is TRBV12-3 or TRBV12-4 and J usage is TRBJ1-2; a weak D match, TRBD1 (6 bases). The CDR3 is 13 amino acids. Deletions cut 5 bases from V and 4 bases from J, with 11 bases between. The DNA for the CDR3 is TGTGCCAGCAGTAAGGCCAGGGGCTATGGCTACACCTTC. It encodes CASSKARGYGYTF.

The chain carries TRBV27 and TRBJ1-1; 7 bases fit TRBD1. The CDR3 spans 14 residues. Germline values: CDR1 MNHEY, CDR2 SMNVEV (reference sequence). V shed 5 bases and J 11 bases; nucleotides not matched to a gene: 14. Here the CDR3 reads CASSPLLTGSSAFF. DNA of the CDR3: TGTGCCAGCAGTCCGCTGTTGACAGGGTCCTCGGCTTTCTTT.

V is TRBV5-4 and J is TRBJ2-7, with 14 bases lining up with TRBD2. Germline-derived CDR1 and CDR2 are SGHNT and YYREEE (reference sequence). V was pared by 5 bases and J by 3 bases, with 10 bases of the junction left unmatched. The CDR3 runs to 17 residues. For the CDR3, the DNA is TGTGCCAGCAGGGAGGGTGGGACTAGCGGGAGTTACTACGAGCAGTACTTC. Protein product: CASREGGTSGSYYEQYF.

The rearrangement uses TRBV7-2 and TRBJ2-2; 7 bases line up with TRBD1. V dropped 3 bases and J dropped 4; count of bases not matched to a gene: 14. Germline values: CDR1 SGHTA, CDR2 FQGNSA. The CDR3 has 18 residues. The CDR3 DNA follows: TGTGCCAGCAGCTTTCCCCAAGGTCAGGGGGTGGGCACCGGGGAGCTGTTTTTT. It encodes CASSFPQGQGVGTGELFF.

V gene TRBV7-9 combines with J gene TRBJ2-1; TRBD2 agrees at 11 bases. The ends lost 3 bases at V and 5 bases at J; junction bases unmatched: 3. Germline V gene data show CDR1 as SEHNR and CDR2 as FQNEAQ (reference sequence). This CDR3 is 15 amino acids long. The CDR3 nucleotides read TGTGCCAGCAGCTTTTTGGGACTAGCGGACAATGAGCAGTTCTTC. Residues: CASSFLGLADNEQFF.

The chain is built from TRBV3-1 (or the pseudogene TRBV3-2) and TRBJ1-3; D uncertain. Per the germline V gene, CDR1 is LGHDT and CDR2 is YNNKEL (reference sequence). The ends were cut back, 2 bases at V and 1 base at J, with 9 bases in the middle. The CDR3 is 15 amino acids. The CDR3, as DNA: TGTGCCAGCAGCCAATTCGCGACTTCTGGAAACACCATATATTTT. Its translation: CASSQFATSGNTIYF.

The chain combines TRBV25-1 with TRBJ1-1; the D gene is possibly TRBD1 (5 bases). V lost 5 bases and J lost 5, with 12 bases in between. Germline V gives CDR1 MGHDK, CDR2 SYGVNS. The CDR3 runs 13 residues. CDR3 sequence (DNA): TGTGCCAGCAGTTGGGGGGTCGGGACTGAAGCTTTCTTT. Protein product: CASSWGVGTEAFF.

Concerning this clone itself: The sample contains more than one DNA sequence encoding this CDR3. The chain recombines TRBV6-5 with TRBJ2-7; D is possibly TRBD1 (6 bases). The germline V gene has CDR1 MNHEY and CDR2 SVGAGI. The CDR3 has 14 amino acids. The V end lost 3 bases, the J end lost 2 bases, and 11 bases lay between the germline ends. CDR3 in DNA: TGTGCCAGCAGTTATTCGGACAGACCCTACGAGCAGTACTTC. Residues: CASSYSDRPYEQYF.

V gene TRBV2 combines with J gene TRBJ2-7; D gene unclear. The V end lost 8 bases, the J end lost 1 base, and 6 bases lay between the germline ends. This CDR3 contains 11 residues. Germline values: CDR1 SNHLY, CDR2 FYNNEI. This chain's CDR3 is CASADSYEQYF. The CDR3 nucleotides read TGTGCCAGCGCGGATTCCTACGAGCAGTACTTC.

This rearrangement joins TRBV30 to TRBJ1-3, with a weak D call TRBD1 (5 bases). The CDR3 loop spans 10 amino acids. V lost 5 bases and J lost 9, with 8 bases in between. Germline-derived CDR1 and CDR2 are GTSNPN and SVGIG (reference sequence). The chain's CDR3 is CAWGASTIYF. The CDR3 DNA reads as TGTGCCTGGGGGGCAAGCACCATATATTTT.

The gene calls are TRBV3-1 (or the pseudogene TRBV3-2) and TRBJ1-2, with TRBD1 identical over 12 bases. The trim removed 1 base at V and 8 bases at J, leaving 2 bases unmatched. The CDR3 totals 14 residues. CDR1 is LGHDT, CDR2 YNNKEL, per germline (reference sequence). The CDR3 loop is CASSQGGTGGGYTF. Written as DNA, the CDR3 is TGTGCCAGCAGCCAAGGAGGGACAGGGGGCGGCTACACCTTC.

The chain carries TRBV3-1 (or the pseudogene TRBV3-2) and TRBJ1-1; 7 nucleotides match TRBD1. This CDR3 has 15 residues. The trim removed 3 bases at V and 1 base at J, leaving 5 bases unmatched. Germline-derived CDR1 and CDR2 are LGHDT and YNNKEL (reference sequence). The chain's CDR3 is CASSHTGQANTEAFF. The CDR3 nucleotides are TGTGCCAGCAGCCATACTGGACAGGCGAACACTGAAGCTTTCTTT.

The genes are TRBV6-5 and TRBJ2-7; D possibly corresponds to TRBD2 (5 bases). The V end was cut by 8 bases, the J end by 0 bases, with 8 bases between. The germline V gene encodes CDR1 MNHEY and CDR2 SVGAGI. CDR3 length: 12 residues. The CDR3 is CASGLSSYEQYF. The CDR3 coding sequence is TGTGCCAGCGGACTTAGCTCCTACGAGCAGTACTTC.